A selection of T cell receptor beta chains follows, all from one sample in a study of T cell repertoires in cytomegalovirus infection. The antigens for these receptors are not known. TCRdb independently ran MiXCR on the reads; one entry per CDR3 protein. The table shows 550,000 to 850,000 distinct CDR3 sequences, with roughly 33% occurring only once. Sample: cultured PBMCs, taken from culture after CMV antigen stimulation. Every receptor here comes from a human donor in good health (CMV status not recorded). Some clones in this sample may be carry-over from other donors' samples. Both conserved end residues are trimmed from each CDR3.

V	J	CDR3
TRBV20-1	TRBJ2-7	SASLGQVYEQY
TRBV7-6	TRBJ2-7	AGTHEDTPYEQY
TRBV4-1	TRBJ2-1	ASSPRSRIGEQF
TRBV4-1	TRBJ2-7	ASSQNRDLGREQY
TRBV18	TRBJ1-3	ASSRGAGSGNTIY
TRBV6-1	TRBJ2-3	ASSVSPESTDTQY
TRBV7-2	TRBJ1-1	ASSPSGVDTEAF
TRBV12-3/TRBV12-4	TRBJ2-5	ASGPKYQETQY
TRBV19	TRBJ1-5	ASSSKGLLSNQPQH
TRBV4-1	TRBJ2-3	ASSQGMALAGGERTDTQY
TRBV2	TRBJ2-1	ASSSGSHNEQF
TRBV14	TRBJ2-7	ASSQGGLRDRGHEQY
TRBV12-3/TRBV12-4	TRBJ2-4	ASSPSGGVQNIQY
TRBV28	TRBJ1-1	ASRWAYSSTEAF
TRBV7-2	TRBJ1-1	ASSLRAGGGAF
TRBV12-3/TRBV12-4	TRBJ1-2	ASSPGFGGYT
TRBV7-9	TRBJ2-7	ASSLSPTGPYEQY
TRBV11-2	TRBJ1-4	ASSWGSFNEKLF
TRBV6-2/TRBV6-3	TRBJ2-5	ASSYSKRGGPLETQY
TRBV7-6	TRBJ1-2	ASSPRGGGGYT
TRBV7-2	TRBJ2-3	ASSLVAGSTEGQY
TRBV12-3/TRBV12-4	TRBJ2-4	ASSRDRVNAKNIQY
TRBV6-5	TRBJ2-3	ASRIWTEEGGTQY
TRBV28	TRBJ1-2	ASISQGPYGYT
TRBV19	TRBJ2-5	ASSMGPILGETQY
TRBV3-1	TRBJ2-3	ASSQNGQADTQY
TRBV12-3/TRBV12-4	TRBJ1-1	ASSLGQGVRNTEAF
TRBV28	TRBJ2-2	ASSPAGGPDGELF
TRBV19	TRBJ2-3	ASSIVPYTDTQY
TRBV27	TRBJ2-7	ASALSGSNNEQY
TRBV19	TRBJ1-5	ATQRGGSNQPQH
TRBV7-2	TRBJ2-2	ASSPGTYTGELF
TRBV7-2	TRBJ2-3	ASTRSGTSGRWGGTQY
TRBV6-2/TRBV6-3	TRBJ1-5	ASSFDPYNQPQH
TRBV7-9	TRBJ2-1	ASNGASGFYNEQF
TRBV29-1	TRBJ2-1	SVGGISYNEQF
TRBV4-1	TRBJ2-1	ASSQSRSSYNEQF
TRBV11-3	TRBJ2-3	ASRPAGSDTQY
TRBV4-3	TRBJ1-2	ASSQGLAGNYGYT
TRBV7-2	TRBJ2-7	ASSLRAGGPYEQY
TRBV7-6	TRBJ1-1	ASSHLPGQGTNTEAF
TRBV7-2	TRBJ2-3	ASSLAALVADTQY
TRBV12-3/TRBV12-4	TRBJ1-4	ASSHGGTGEKLF
TRBV5-1	TRBJ2-1	ASSFGSGGNEQF
TRBV7-2	TRBJ1-5	ASSLEGAWPQH
TRBV27	TRBJ2-1	ASSHRDNYNEQF
TRBV27	TRBJ1-1	ASSSQEWWRENTEAF
TRBV5-1	TRBJ2-7	ASSSGTGGYEQY
TRBV3-1	TRBJ2-6	ASRPKIGVPSGANVLT
TRBV5-6	TRBJ1-1	ASSSFSRGTEAF